One and the same sample provided the 31 T cell receptor beta chains below, sequenced in a study of T cell changes during pregnancy in multiple sclerosis (dated by TCRdb to about 2019). The method was the immunoSEQ multiplex PCR assay. Entries here come from immuneACCESS through TCRdb and include only in-frame sequences with V and J called. Some clones fail to appear in such tables; in the studies checked, an unresolved V gene covers under half of the shortfall, and the cause of the remainder is unknown. The sample contains approximately 88,000 clones, approximately 94% of them found a single time. The top ten clones comprise 0.84% of the sample. Sequenced material: peripheral blood, taken in the third trimester of pregnancy. These receptors were obtained from a female donor with multiple sclerosis, enrolled in a pregnancy study.

The V call is TRBV27, the J call TRBJ2-6; D possibly corresponds to TRBD2 (5 bases). Germline CDR1 MNHEY, CDR2 SMNVEV (reference sequence). V was pared by 4 bases and J by 2 bases, with 9 bases between. CDR3 size: 15 residues. The CDR3 loop reads CASSSLGAGANVLTF. The CDR3 DNA reads TGTGCCAGCAGTTCCCTCGGGGCTGGGGCCAACGTCCTGACTTTC.

The chain couples TRBV2 to TRBJ2-7, with D tentatively TRBD1 (5 bases). From germline, CDR1 is SNHLY and CDR2 FYNNEI. CDR3 size: 14 residues. V gave up 0 bases and J gave up 3 bases, with 9 bases separating them. The DNA for the CDR3 is TGTGCCAGCAGTGAAGCAGGGGTAGGCTACGAGCAGTACTTC. It is translated as CASSEAGVGYEQYF.

The CDR3: CATSRVSLAGGEQYF. CDR3 nucleotide sequence: TGTGCCACCAGCAGAGTCTCACTAGCGGGAGGTGAGCAGTACTTC. The V call is TRBV15, the J call TRBJ2-7; 12 bases are a match to TRBD2. Per the germline V gene, CDR1 is LNHNV and CDR2 is YYDKDF (reference sequence). The CDR3 runs to 15 residues. V was clipped by 1 base and J by 7 bases; unmatched bases: 5. The full variable domain, with the rest looked up from reference TRBV15 and TRBJ2-7, is DAMVIQNPRYQVTQFGKPVTLSCSQTLNHNVMYWYQQKSSQAPKLLFHYYDKDFNNEADTPDNFQSRRPNTSFCFLDIRSPGLGDTAMYLCATSRVSLAGGEQYFGPGTRLTVT.

This chain links TRBV19 with TRBJ2-2; TRBD1 agrees at 8 bases. Trimming at V came to 8 bases and at J to 6 bases, leaving 5 bases not matched to a gene. The germline V gene has CDR1 LNHDA and CDR2 SQIVND (reference sequence). The CDR3 extends over 13 amino acids. CDR3 coding DNA: TGTGCCAGTTCGGACAGGGTGTCCGGGGAGCTGTTTTTT. Its protein is CASSDRVSGELFF.

This chain uses TRBV6-6 with TRBJ1-5, with D possibly being TRBD1 (5 bases). Germline CDR1 and CDR2: MNHNY and SVGAGI (reference sequence). Trimming shortened V by 4 bases and J by 5 bases, and 15 bases separated the two germline ends. This CDR3 has 15 amino acids. CDR3 in amino acids: CASSFRQGGYQPQHF. The CDR3 region has the DNA TGTGCCAGCAGTTTTCGGCAGGGTGGGTATCAGCCCCAGCATTTT.

In nucleotides, the CDR3 is TGTGCCAGCAGGATAGGACAGGCCCCGTCCTACGAGCAGTACTTC. Its protein is CASRIGQAPSYEQYF. This chain links TRBV11-2 with TRBJ2-7; 7 bases line up with TRBD1. Germline V CDR1 and CDR2: SGHAT, FQNNGV. V trimming: 6 bases; J trimming: 1 base; junction bases outside the gene matches: 9. CDR3 length: 15 amino acids. The full variable domain, with the rest looked up from reference TRBV11-2 and TRBJ2-7, is EAGVAQSPRYKIIEKRQSVAFWCNPISGHATLYWYQQILGQGPKLLIQFQNNGVVDDSQLPKDRFSAERLKGVDSTLKIQPAKLEDSAVYLCASRIGQAPSYEQYFGPGTRLTVT.

J is TRBJ1-3 and V is TRBV4-1; TRBD1 is a possible D gene (5 bases). V shed 8 bases and J shed 8 bases, with 13 bases lying between them. Germline V CDR1 and CDR2: MGHRA, YSYEKL. This CDR3 is built from 12 residues. This chain's CDR3 is CASSQPGDTIYF. CDR3 bases: TGCGCCAGCTCGCAGCCGGGGGACACCATATATTTT.

The chain joins TRBV7-9 to TRBJ1-1; 7 nucleotides agree with TRBD1. The CDR3 runs 17 residues. CDR1 and CDR2 (germline): SEHNR, FQNEAQ (reference sequence). J was trimmed by 5 bases and V by 2 bases; bases with no gene match: 14. The CDR3 DNA reads TGTGCCAGCAGCTTACCCACACGCGGGGGGACAGTTACTGAAGCTTTCTTT. Its translation is CASSLPTRGGTVTEAFF.

The rearrangement links TRBV5-1 to TRBJ1-1, with a weak D call TRBD1 (6 bases). The CDR3 length is 17 residues. V gave up 1 base and J gave up 2 bases, with 18 bases separating them. CDR1 SGHRS and CDR2 YFSETQ come from the germline V gene. The CDR3 region is CASSLLGAISPNTEAFF. DNA of the CDR3: TGCGCCAGCAGCTTGTTGGGGGCCATTAGTCCTAACACTGAAGCTTTCTTT. Full variable domain (remainder filled in from reference TRBV5-1 and TRBJ1-1): KAGVTQTPRYLIKTRGQQVTLSCSPISGHRSVSWYQQTPGQGLQFLFEYFSETQRNKGNFPGRFSGRQFSNSRSEMNVSTLELGDSALYLCASSLLGAISPNTEAFFGQGTRLTVV.

The chain combines TRBV25-1 with TRBJ1-2; tentative D call: TRBD1 (6 bases). Germline loops: CDR1 MGHDK, CDR2 SYGVNS. V lost 0 bases to trimming and J lost 7 bases, with 12 bases between them. The CDR3 is 14 amino acids. CDR3 region: CASSEYGGGLGYTF. The CDR3 DNA sequence: TGTGCCAGCAGTGAATATGGCGGGGGCCTTGGCTACACCTTC.

This sequence joins TRBV5-1 and TRBJ1-1; D unclear. The germline V gene has CDR1 SGHRS and CDR2 YFSETQ. Trimming stripped 0 bases from V and 1 base from J, with 7 bases between. The CDR3 sequence is 14 residues long. The CDR3 region is CASSLEGRNTEAFF. Written as DNA, the CDR3 is TGCGCCAGCAGCTTGGAAGGGAGGAACACTGAAGCTTTCTTT.

V gene TRBV5-1 combines with J gene TRBJ2-7; 12 nucleotides align to TRBD2. With V trimmed by 0 bases and J by 6 bases, 1 base remained unmatched. The CDR3 has 14 residues. Germline-derived CDR1 and CDR2 are SGHRS and YFSETQ. The CDR3 bases are TGCGCCAGCAGCTTGGCACTAGCGGGAGGCGAGCAGTACTTC. Its protein product is CASSLALAGGEQYF.

The rearrangement links TRBV9 to TRBJ2-1, with a tentative D call TRBD2 (5 bases). CDR3 length equals 15 residues. Deletions cut 0 bases from V and 9 bases from J, with 16 bases between. Germline V gives CDR1 SGDLS, CDR2 YYNGEE. CDR3 sequence (DNA): TGTGCCAGCAGCGTAGCTCAGCGAACACGGGGTGAGCAGTTCTTC. This sequence encodes CASSVAQRTRGEQFF. Variable domain in full (rest from reference TRBV9 and TRBJ2-1): DSGVTQTPKHLITATGQRVTLRCSPRSGDLSVYWYQQSLDQGLQFLIQYYNGEERAKGNILERFSAQQFPDLHSELNLSSLELGDSALYFCASSVAQRTRGEQFFGPGTRLTVL.

V usage is TRBV2 and J usage is TRBJ1-4, with D possibly being TRBD1 (5 bases). The CDR3 consists of 16 residues. V gave up 4 bases and J gave up 1 base, with 13 bases separating them. Germline V gives CDR1 SNHLY, CDR2 FYNNEI. The CDR3 region is CASSVSGPLTNEKLFF. CDR3 DNA sequence: TGTGCCAGCAGTGTTTCAGGGCCACTAACTAATGAAAAACTGTTTTTT.

The V gene is TRBV28, the J gene TRBJ2-7; D uncertain. Trimming took off 7 bases at V and 4 bases at J, with 14 bases between the two ends. Germline assignment: CDR1 MDHEN and CDR2 SYDVKM. The CDR3 runs to 13 residues. CDR3 sequence: CASTSALLYEQYF. The CDR3 DNA follows: TGTGCCAGCACCAGCGCACTTTTATACGAGCAGTACTTC.

The rearrangement uses TRBV6-4 and TRBJ2-2; D is possibly TRBD1 (6 bases). Trimming pared 1 base from V and 4 bases from J, leaving 7 bases between. The germline gives CDR1 MRHNA, CDR2 SNTAGT. The CDR3 runs to 14 residues. The CDR3 loop is CASSDLDSTGELFF. The DNA of the CDR3 is TGTGCCAGCAGTGACTTGGACAGCACCGGGGAGCTGTTTTTT.

This clone was counted a single time. The chain uses TRBV7-9 and TRBJ2-1, with 14 bases identical to TRBD2. Germline assignment: CDR1 SEHNR and CDR2 FQNEAQ (reference sequence). The CDR3 is made up of 16 amino acids. The ends lost 5 bases at V and 7 bases at J; junction bases unmatched: 7. CDR3 DNA sequence: TGTGCCAGCAGCGGGGGACTAGCGGGAGCAATGAATGAGCAGTTCTTC. Translating it yields CASSGGLAGAMNEQFF.

The chain carries TRBV19 and TRBJ1-5; weak D call: TRBD1 (6 bases). This CDR3 has 15 amino acids. The V gene lost 6 bases and the J gene lost 3 bases, with 15 bases spanning the gap. CDR1 and CDR2 from the germline V gene are LNHDA and SQIVND (reference sequence). The CDR3 is CASRVGGGLNQPQHF. CDR3 DNA: TGTGCCAGTAGAGTCGGGGGGGGGCTCAATCAGCCCCAGCATTTT.

The chain employs TRBV5-4 and TRBJ2-7, with 7 bases matching TRBD1. V was pared by 4 bases and J by 3 bases, with 13 bases of the junction left unmatched. This CDR3 comprises 16 residues. CDR1 is SGHNT, CDR2 YYREEE, per germline (reference sequence). In nucleotides, the CDR3 is TGTGCCAGCAGCCGTAGACCCGGGACAGAGATCTACGAGCAGTACTTC. It specifies CASSRRPGTEIYEQYF.

The rearrangement links TRBV7-9 to TRBJ1-4; D is uncertain. Germline CDR1 and CDR2: SEHNR and FQNEAQ (reference sequence). The germline V and J ends were trimmed by 5 bases and 13 bases, with 11 bases remaining between them. This CDR3 is 11 amino acids long. CDR3 amino acids: CASSPSGVLFF. CDR3 bases: TGTGCCAGCAGCCCCTCGGGAGTACTGTTTTTT.

This chain uses TRBV6-1 with TRBJ1-1; D is unresolved. Trimming pared 6 bases from V and 3 bases from J, leaving 11 bases between. Germline V CDR1 and CDR2: MNHNS, SASEGT. This CDR3 is built from 13 residues. CDR3 in amino acids: CASRDTQYTEAFF. The CDR3 DNA reads TGTGCCAGCAGAGACACACAATACACTGAAGCTTTCTTT.

This chain joins TRBV28 and TRBJ1-5, with D possibly TRBD1 on 6 matching bases. The CDR3 runs 17 residues. The V and J ends lost 4 bases and 4 bases respectively, with 20 bases between them. CDR1 and CDR2 from the germline V gene are MDHEN and SYDVKM. The CDR3 DNA is TGTGCCAGCAGTTCCCTCTTCGTCAGGGGCGAGAATCAGCCCCAGCATTTT. Translated: CASSSLFVRGENQPQHF.

The chain employs TRBV6-4 and TRBJ2-1, with TRBD1 identical over 10 bases. There are 14 residues in the CDR3. CDR1 and CDR2 from the germline V gene are MRHNA and SNTAGT. V shed 8 bases and J 5 bases; nucleotides not matched to a gene: 6. CDR3 sequence (DNA): TGTGCCAGCGGAGGGACAGGGGACAACAATGAGCAGTTCTTC. It codes for CASGGTGDNNEQFF.

In its sample, this clone was seen once. The CDR3 DNA is TGTGCCAGCAGCCCCACAGGGGACTCTAATGAAAAACTGTTTTTT. As protein: CASSPTGDSNEKLFF. This sequence joins TRBV7-9 and TRBJ1-4; the match to TRBD1 covers 7 bases. Germline V lookup: CDR1 SEHNR, CDR2 FQNEAQ (reference sequence). This CDR3 is 15 amino acids long. Trimming at V came to 5 bases and at J to 3 bases, leaving 6 bases not matched to a gene.

The chain uses TRBV18 and TRBJ2-5; D is undetermined. With 3 bases removed from V and 4 bases from J, the gap between germline ends came to 12 bases. The length of the CDR3 is 14 residues. CDR1 and CDR2 (germline): KGHSH, LQKENI. CDR3 DNA sequence: TGTGCCAGCTCACCGTACGCAGGTCTAGAGACCCAGTACTTC. Residues: CASSPYAGLETQYF.

The rearrangement joins TRBV2 to TRBJ2-3; D ambiguous. The CDR3 covers 11 residues. The V gene lost 2 bases and the J gene lost 6 bases, with 3 bases spanning the gap. Per germline, CDR1 SNHLY and CDR2 FYNNEI. This chain's CDR3 is CASSEQDTQYF. CDR3 sequence (DNA): TGTGCCAGCAGTGAACAGGATACGCAGTATTTT.

The chain has TRBV5-6 and TRBJ2-7; 13 positions match TRBD2. The CDR3 is made up of 16 amino acids. The V segment lost 0 bases and the J segment 2 bases; nucleotides outside the gene matches: 2. From germline, CDR1 is SGHDT and CDR2 YYEEEE. This chain's CDR3 is CASSLVTSGGTYEQYF. For the CDR3, the DNA is TGTGCCAGCAGCTTGGTGACTAGCGGGGGGACCTACGAGCAGTACTTC. The complete variable domain, with remaining parts taken from reference TRBV5-6 and TRBJ2-7, reads DAGVTQSPTHLIKTRGQQVTLRCSPKSGHDTVSWYQQALGQGPQFIFQYYEEEERQRGNFPDRFSGHQFPNYSSELNVNALLLGDSALYLCASSLVTSGGTYEQYFGPGTRLTVT.

This sequence joins TRBV7-9 and TRBJ1-2; possible D gene TRBD1, 5 bases. The V and J ends lost 0 bases and 3 bases respectively, with 11 bases between them. The length of the CDR3 is 15 residues. Germline CDR1 and CDR2: SEHNR and FQNEAQ (reference sequence). The CDR3 sequence: CASSLATTVYYGYTF. As DNA, the CDR3 is TGTGCCAGCAGCTTAGCAACGACAGTCTACTATGGCTACACCTTC. Full variable domain (remainder filled in from reference TRBV7-9 and TRBJ1-2): DTGVSQNPRHKITKRGQNVTFRCDPISEHNRLYWYRQTLGQGPEFLTYFQNEAQLEKSRLLSDRFSAERPKGSFSTLEIQRTEQGDSAMYLCASSLATTVYYGYTFGSGTRLTVV.

The chain uses TRBV2 and TRBJ2-7; 7 nucleotides agree with TRBD2. Germline assignment: CDR1 SNHLY and CDR2 FYNNEI. Unmatched junction bases numbered 8, after V lost 7 bases and J lost 2 bases. The CDR3 runs 14 residues. The CDR3 coding sequence is TGTGCCAGCAATCCCAGCGGGGATCCCTACGAGCAGTACTTC. Its translation is CASNPSGDPYEQYF. The whole variable domain, remainder taken from reference TRBV2 and TRBJ2-7, is EPEVTQTPSHQVTQMGQEVILRCVPISNHLYFYWYRQILGQKVEFLVSFYNNEISEKSEIFDDQFSVERPDGSNFTLKIRSTKLEDSAMYFCASNPSGDPYEQYFGPGTRLTVT.

The chain uses TRBV29-1 and TRBJ2-1, with unresolved D. The germline V gene has CDR1 SQVTM and CDR2 ANQGSEA. The CDR3 is 14 amino acids. Deletions cut 3 bases from V and 2 bases from J, with 11 bases between. For the CDR3, the DNA is TGCAGCGTTGAGACGGCGGTCGCCTACAATGAGCAGTTCTTC. Its translation is CSVETAVAYNEQFF.

This chain links TRBV7-9 with TRBJ2-7; unclear D gene. The CDR3 has 13 amino acids. V lost 5 bases and J lost 11, with 19 bases in between. Germline CDR1 and CDR2: SEHNR and FQNEAQ (reference sequence). As DNA, the CDR3 is TGTGCCAGCAGCCCGGCCGGAGACGGAAGAAAGTACTTC. It specifies CASSPAGDGRKYF.